This T cell receptor (beta chain) was profiled in a study of TIL therapy for anti-PD-1-resistant metastatic lung cancer. Study-level findings and limits: Treatment-naive, never-smoker and oncogene-addicted patients were overrepresented in this highly selected cohort. TIL clonotype persistence in blood showed no apparent association with response.

Sequencing used immunoSEQ v3. Each library reached about 2.1 million read pairs, or roughly 4.5-6.5 million at deep level. The assay was immunoSEQ multiplex PCR, and TCRdb's table has in-frame clones only and misses some. The table shows tens of thousands of clones, with 74% occurring only once. This CDR3 contains 17 residues. CDR1 and CDR2 (germline): MGHRA, YSYEKL. Between the trimmed V and J ends, which lost 1 base and 5 bases, there was a span of 15 bases. Time point specified: pre-treatment sample, taken before nivolumab and TIL therapy. Points on this clone: Its antigen is unidentified.

The sequenced sample was blood, obtained at baseline. V and J are TRBV4-1 and TRBJ1-6; a weak D match, TRBD1 (5 bases). This receptor was obtained from a woman aged 30 to 85 with non-small cell lung cancer. CDR3 sequence (DNA): TGCGCCAGCAGCCAAGTAGGCCAAGGGGTGAATAATTCACCCCTCCACTTT. Encoded protein: CASSQVGQGVNNSPLHF.